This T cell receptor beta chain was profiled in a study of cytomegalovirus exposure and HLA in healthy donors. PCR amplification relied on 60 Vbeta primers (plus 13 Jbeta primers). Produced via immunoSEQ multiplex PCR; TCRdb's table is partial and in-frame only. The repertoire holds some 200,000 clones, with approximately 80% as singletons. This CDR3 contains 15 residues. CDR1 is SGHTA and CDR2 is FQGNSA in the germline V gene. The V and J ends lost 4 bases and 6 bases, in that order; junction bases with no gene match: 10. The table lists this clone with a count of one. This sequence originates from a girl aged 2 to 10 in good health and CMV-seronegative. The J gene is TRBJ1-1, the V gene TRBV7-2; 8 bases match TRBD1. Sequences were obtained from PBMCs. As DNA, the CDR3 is TGTGCCAGCAGCTCTGACCGGACAGGGATGCCTGAAGCTTTCTTT. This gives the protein CASSSDRTGMPEAFF.